This T cell receptor (beta chain) appears in the sequencing data of a study of cytomegalovirus exposure and HLA in healthy donors (dated by TCRdb to about 2017). Concerning the study at large: A later analysis indicated that the 90 to 150 validation repertoires were generated on the platform also employed for the approximately 670 repertoires of the first cohort. The study aimed to test whether signatures of past pathogen exposure could be identified by cataloging public T cell receptors. In addition to the first cohort of 666 subjects, a separate validation cohort of some 120 different subjects was used. To predict cytomegalovirus infection status, the study combined high-throughput TCR immunosequencing, statistical association of individual TCRs with disease status, and machine learning.

This clone was seen once. It has no known antigen specificity. Base-call qualities are not available, and no considerably larger clone is one nucleotide away. The library was produced with the immunoSEQ multiplex PCR assay. Regarding the original processing steps: To diagnose cytomegalovirus status from the catalog of TCR beta chain sequences, a statistical classification framework was built. TCRdb mirrors the immuneACCESS table, restricted to in-frame sequences. Some clones are absent from its copies; in checked studies, under half trace to an unresolved V gene, and the reason for the others is unknown. That table is the source of V, J and clone size, and D and trimming were worked out from the DNA. The sample table shows hundreds of thousands of clones, and roughly 87% are seen once. The ten most abundant clones make up around 13% of the sample. A distance of 12 bases separates the germline ends of V and J, which lose 0 bases and 3 bases respectively. From the cysteine up to the phenylalanine, the CDR3 has a length of 15 residues. Only CDR3 DNA is held: 45 bases, read in frame from base 1. Based on the germline V gene, the CDR1 and CDR2 sequences are SGHDT and YYEEEE.

Separate from the approximately 700-subject first cohort, the validation cohort of roughly 120 subjects was the group to which the donors belonged. Beyond this particular receptor, the publication reports: A later analysis found that TCRs clustered in the first cohort also tended to co-occur in the 95 to 150 validation repertoires, with approximately 95% of cluster scores above 0. The authors suggested that the approach could potentially be generalized to other disease states and immunological phenotypes. The study gave a list of 150 to 200 TCR beta chains associated with cytomegalovirus. A later analysis lacked HLA typing for the validation cohort, so it scored co-occurrence in that cohort across all 130 or so repertoires. A few of the identified cytomegalovirus-associated TCR beta chains were confirmed in vitro to be specific for cytomegalovirus antigens. In both the original and validation cohorts, the classifier was reported to diagnose cytomegalovirus status with high specificity and sensitivity. Most TCR sequences were observed very rarely across donors, whereas some public TCRs were present in many individuals.

This chain is built from TRBV5-6 and TRBJ1-2; TRBD1 could be the D gene, as 6 bases match. Input material: PBMCs. The TCR originated in a young man in good health and CMV-seropositive. The CDR3 reads CASSLVGGEDYGYTF. The DNA sequence reads TGTGCCAGCAGCTTGGTCGGGGGCGAGGACTATGGCTACACCTTC. The CDR3, completed at both ends by the reference TRBV5-6 and TRBJ1-2 genes, gives the full variable domain DAGVTQSPTHLIKTRGQQVTLRCSPKSGHDTVSWYQQALGQGPQFIFQYYEEEERQRGNFPDRFSGHQFPNYSSELNVNALLLGDSALYLCASSLVGGEDYGYTFGSGTRLTVV.